The source of this T cell receptor (beta chain) is a study of blood T cell repertoires in COVID-19. Whole-study context: The study drew acute and convalescent COVID-19 samples from the United States, Italy and Spain. The cDNA or gDNA used as material had been derived from T cells, B-cell-depleted T cells, or PBMCs.

The V gene's germline CDR1 is SGHTA and CDR2 FQGTGA. CDR3 length: 15 residues. The V end lost 1 base, the J end lost 5 bases, and 13 bases lay between the germline ends. Per the original methods: Nucleated cell counts were estimated from reference gene primer amplification. Sequencing used immunoSEQ multiplex PCR; TCRdb keeps in-frame clones, though not all of them. That table gives V, J and clone size, and the DNA gave D and trimming. The table lists roughly 230,000 clones, around 82% of them singletons, with 4.4% in the top ten. The rearrangement uses TRBV7-3 and TRBJ2-3, with D unresolved. The sequenced sample was peripheral blood. The TCR originated in a man between 45 and 60 years old with active or convalescent COVID-19. CDR3 sequence reads: CASSLIGGGEDTQYF. In DNA, the CDR3 is TGTGCCAGCAGCTTAATAGGCGGTGGCGAAGATACGCAGTATTTT.